The subject of this entry is one T cell receptor (beta chain). The V and J ends lost 5 bases and 3 bases respectively, with 17 bases between them. This CDR3 comprises 15 residues. The V gene's germline CDR1 is SGHVS and CDR2 FNYEAQ. The protocol was immunoSEQ multiplex PCR, while the TCRdb copy is restricted to in-frame clones and leaves out a portion. The table shows around 70,000 clones, with around 93% occurring only once. The record originates from a study of technical replicates of blood from a handful of donors. This clonotype was sampled from a human donor in good health. The sequenced sample was T cells isolated from PBMCs. The chain joins TRBV7-6 to TRBJ2-7; the D is unclear. This chain's CDR3 is CASSPAALGYYEQYF. The CDR3 DNA reads as TGTGCCAGCAGCCCGGCCGCCCTAGGTTACTACGAGCAGTACTTC.